A selection of T cell receptor beta chains follows, all from one sample in a study of shared T cell receptors in the human thymus. Assay: immunoSEQ multiplex PCR; the TCRdb copy retains only in-frame clones and omits some. The table records roughly 550,000 clones, around three quarters of them present only once. This sample was also put to use in a study of human thymus T cells.

The specimen sequenced was thymocytes. These receptors came from a boy under two years old with a congenital heart defect. Both conserved end residues are part of each CDR3. D genes are given only for firm matches. The listing skips clone size in some rows; elsewhere it reads once, few, many or a size class.

V	size	J	D	CDR3	DNA
TRBV15	.	TRBJ1-2	.	CATSERRQLYGYTF	TGTGCCACCTCAGAAAGACGACAGCTCTATGGCTACACCTTC
TRBV4-3	few	TRBJ1-3	.	CASSQDPRGLGSGNTIYF	TGCGCCAGCAGCCAAGATCCGAGAGGCCTGGGCTCTGGAAACACCATATATTTT
TRBV11-2	.	TRBJ2-1	TRBD2	CASSWGLAGANEQFF	TGTGCCAGCAGCTGGGGACTAGCGGGAGCAAATGAGCAGTTCTTC
TRBV7-9	.	TRBJ2-7	TRBD1	CASSLDDETGLYEQYF	TGTGCCAGCAGCTTAGATGATGAGACAGGGCTCTACGAGCAGTACTTC
TRBV4-1	.	TRBJ1-4	TRBD1	CASSLRDSNEKLFF	TGCGCCAGCAGCCTCAGGGACAGTAATGAAAAACTGTTTTTT
TRBV2	.	TRBJ2-3	.	CASIGKAKSADTQYF	TGTGCCAGCATCGGGAAGGCTAAGTCAGCCGATACGCAGTATTTT
TRBV21-1	few	TRBJ2-2	.	CASNASLAGELFF	TGTGCCAGCAACGCTAGTTTGGCCGGGGAGCTGTTTTTT
TRBV27	.	TRBJ2-1	.	CATGHGGDEQFF	TGTGCCACCGGCCATGGGGGCGATGAGCAGTTCTTC
TRBV5-6	.	TRBJ2-7	.	CASSLAPSPSSYEQYF	TGTGCCAGCAGCTTGGCCCCTTCCCCTAGCTCCTACGAGCAGTACTTC
TRBV7-2	few	TRBJ2-4	TRBD1	CASSSADRGNIQYF	TGTGCCAGCAGCTCCGCGGACAGGGGAAACATTCAGTACTTC
TRBV30	.	TRBJ1-1	.	CAWSARLRRPWAFF	TGTGCCTGGAGTGCGAGGCTAAGAAGGCCGTGGGCTTTCTTT
TRBV9	.	TRBJ1-2	.	CASSVGEGWYTF	TGTGCCAGCAGCGTAGGGGAGGGATGGTACACCTTC
TRBV27	.	TRBJ2-1	TRBD2	CASSCGTDGGNEQFF	TGTGCCAGCAGTTGCGGGACGGACGGGGGGAATGAGCAGTTCTTC
TRBV5-6	.	TRBJ1-1	.	CASSLRQGRGSEAFF	TGTGCCAGCAGCTTGAGGCAGGGGAGAGGTAGTGAAGCTTTCTTT
TRBV19	.	TRBJ2-7	TRBD2	CASSTDRLAETHEQYF	TGTGCCAGTAGTACCGATCGACTAGCCGAAACCCACGAGCAGTACTTC
TRBV7-2	.	TRBJ2-3	TRBD2	CASSLPPAGGTDTQYF	TGTGCCAGCAGCTTACCCCCAGCGGGGGGCACAGATACGCAGTATTTT
TRBV12-5	.	TRBJ2-7	.	CASGGKGGEQYF	TGTGCTAGTGGTGGGAAAGGGGGCGAGCAGTACTTC
TRBV7-3	.	TRBJ2-3	TRBD2	CASSYGLASTDTQYF	TGTGCCAGCAGCTACGGACTAGCAAGCACAGATACGCAGTATTTT
TRBV27	once	TRBJ1-2	.	CAIRGVWGYTF	TGTGCCATCCGGGGGGTGTGGGGCTACACCTTC
TRBV15	.	TRBJ2-1	.	CATSKQGTTYNEQFF	TGTGCCACCAGCAAGCAGGGGACGACCTACAATGAGCAGTTCTTC
TRBV4-3	.	TRBJ2-3	TRBD1	CASTPTGTGETDTQYF	TGCGCCAGCACCCCTACCGGGACAGGGGAAACAGATACGCAGTATTTT
TRBV6-1	.	TRBJ2-7	.	CASSQQIPAEQYF	TGTGCCAGCAGCCAACAGATACCTGCCGAGCAGTACTTC
TRBV19	.	TRBJ1-2	TRBD1	CASSKTGVDGYTF	TGTGCCAGTAGTAAAACAGGGGTTGATGGCTACACCTTC
TRBV19	.	TRBJ2-7	TRBD2	CASSIDPPPAGTYEQYF	TGTGCCAGTAGTATAGACCCCCCCCCAGCGGGGACCTACGAGCAGTACTTC
TRBV12-5	.	TRBJ2-3	TRBD2	CASALWTSSWGSTDTQYF	TGTGCTAGTGCCTTGTGGACTAGCTCATGGGGTAGCACAGATACGCAGTATTTT
TRBV7-2	.	TRBJ2-7	TRBD2	CASSSFSGRSYEQYF	TGTGCCAGCAGCTCGTTTAGCGGGAGGAGTTACGAGCAGTACTTC
TRBV4-1	.	TRBJ2-1	TRBD1	CASSQGVSCPGGNEQFF	TGCGCCAGCAGCCAAGGGGTATCCTGCCCAGGGGGCAATGAGCAGTTCTTC
TRBV5-1	.	TRBJ1-1	.	CASSPDGGRVTEAFF	TGCGCCAGCAGCCCCGACGGAGGGCGGGTCACTGAAGCTTTCTTT
TRBV7-3	.	TRBJ1-4	.	CASSLDRTSGEKLFF	TGTGCCAGCAGCCTCGACCGGACCAGCGGTGAAAAACTGTTTTTT
TRBV10-2	.	TRBJ2-3	TRBD2	CASSGTNTDTQYF	TGCGCCAGCAGCGGGACTAACACAGATACGCAGTATTTT
TRBV4-3	few	TRBJ2-7	TRBD1	CASSQGTGIEQYF	TGCGCCAGCAGCCAAGGGACAGGGATCGAGCAGTACTTC
TRBV11-1	once	TRBJ2-7	.	CASSLLASNERYEQYF	TGTGCCAGCAGCTTACTAGCGTCCAACGAACGGTACGAGCAGTACTTC
TRBV7-9	.	TRBJ1-2	.	CASSSTRVGIWGYTF	TGTGCCAGCAGCTCAACCAGGGTGGGGATTTGGGGCTACACCTTC
TRBV11-2	once	TRBJ1-2	.	CASRWDIQGGGYTF	TGTGCCAGCAGATGGGACATCCAAGGGGGAGGCTACACCTTC
TRBV6-1	.	TRBJ2-7	.	CASCGDEQYF	TGTGCCAGCTGCGGGGACGAGCAGTACTTC
TRBV7-6	.	TRBJ2-3	.	CASSLAPGPNTQYF	TGTGCCAGCAGCTTAGCTCCGGGTCCAAATACGCAGTATTTT
TRBV2	.	TRBJ2-1	TRBD2	CASSDGNRLAGGNEQFF	TGTGCCAGCAGTGATGGCAACCGACTAGCGGGAGGCAATGAGCAGTTCTTC
TRBV27	.	TRBJ2-7	TRBD1	CACRGPEQYF	TGTGCTTGCAGGGGGCCCGAGCAGTACTTC
TRBV7-9	.	TRBJ2-5	.	CASSLRPETVYQETQYF	TGTGCCAGCAGCTTACGCCCCGAGACTGTGTACCAAGAGACCCAGTACTTC
TRBV6-4	once	TRBJ1-2	.	CASSVSGGPDYGYTF	TGTGCCAGCAGTGTATCGGGGGGTCCGGACTATGGCTACACCTTC
TRBV20-1	.	TRBJ1-1	.	CSAGVEAFF	TGCAGTGCAGGAGTTGAAGCTTTCTTT